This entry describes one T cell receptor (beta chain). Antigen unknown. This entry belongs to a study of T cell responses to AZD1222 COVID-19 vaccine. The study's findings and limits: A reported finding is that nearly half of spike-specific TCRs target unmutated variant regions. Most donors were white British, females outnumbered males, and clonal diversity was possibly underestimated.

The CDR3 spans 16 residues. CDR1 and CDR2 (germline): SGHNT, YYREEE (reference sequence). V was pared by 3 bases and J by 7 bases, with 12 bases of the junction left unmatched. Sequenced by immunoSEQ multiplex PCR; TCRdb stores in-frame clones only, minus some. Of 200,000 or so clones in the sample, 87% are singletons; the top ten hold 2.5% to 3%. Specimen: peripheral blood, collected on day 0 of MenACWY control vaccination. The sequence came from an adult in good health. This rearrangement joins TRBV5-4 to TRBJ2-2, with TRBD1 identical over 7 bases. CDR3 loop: CASSSKTGPQNGELFF. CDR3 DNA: TGTGCCAGCAGCTCGAAGACAGGGCCTCAGAACGGGGAGCTGTTTTTT.